The 32 T cell receptor beta chains below all came from one sample that was sequenced in a study of CXCR3-negative and CXCR3-positive naive CD8 T cells. UMI labels and 5' RACE were used to prepare the TRB cDNA libraries. TCRdb re-called the 5' RACE reads and catalogs CDR3 proteins one per entry, DNA excluded. This sample's clone table lists approximately 70,000 distinct CDR3 sequences. Sequenced sample: naive CXCR3- CD8+ T cells from blood. Specified subset: CD45RO-CCR7+CD27+CD95- naive CD8+ T cells lacking CXCR3 (TNR3-). The origin of the receptors is a human donor in good health. Some clones in this sample may be carry-over from other donors' samples.

The genes are TRBV14 and TRBJ2-5. CDR3 length equals 16 residues. CDR1 is SGHDN, CDR2 FVKESK, per germline. This chain's CDR3 is CASSQDIGTLQETQYF.

This chain joins TRBV29-1 and TRBJ2-2; the TCRdb D gene call, TRBD1, has no DNA to confirm it. The CDR3 extends over 14 amino acids. CDR1 and CDR2 from the germline V gene are SQVTM and ANQGSEA. The CDR3 reads CSAAAGAYTGELFF.

The chain links TRBV23-1 to TRBJ2-2; no DNA is available, so the TRBD2 call from TCRdb remains unchecked. TRBV23-1 is an ORF; its function is uncertain. The CDR3 totals 16 residues. The CDR3 loop reads CASSHYRAGPTGELFF.

This sequence joins TRBV27 and TRBJ2-1; TCRdb picks TRBD2, but there is no DNA to check that call. The CDR3 is made up of 16 amino acids. CDR1 MNHEY and CDR2 SMNVEV come from the germline V gene (reference sequence). This CDR3 reads CASSLQAGPSYNEQFF.

The gene calls are TRBV7-2 and TRBJ2-1. This CDR3 contains 14 residues. Germline CDR1 SGHTA, CDR2 FQGNSA. CDR3 residues: CASTSLASYNEQFF.

The V call is TRBV23-1, the J call TRBJ2-7; TCRdb selects TRBD1, and the lack of DNA leaves this call unchecked. TRBV23-1 is given ORF status, its function remaining uncertain. The CDR3 runs 15 residues. The CDR3 loop is CASSQVDRATYEQYF.

The chain has TRBV6-6 and TRBJ2-5; the D gene TCRdb calls, TRBD1, cannot be checked with no DNA. The CDR3 is made up of 15 amino acids. CDR1 MNHNY and CDR2 SVGAGI come from the germline V gene (reference sequence). CDR3: CASNYVGGIAETQYF.

CDR3 residues: CASSQGITSGRASNEQFF. The V and J genes are TRBV3-1 and TRBJ2-1; the D call from TCRdb, TRBD2, cannot be confirmed without DNA. The CDR3 length is 18 residues. From germline, CDR1 is LGHDT and CDR2 YNNKEL (reference sequence).

V gene TRBV6-2 or TRBV6-3 combines with J gene TRBJ2-7. This CDR3 is 13 amino acids long. The germline V gene has CDR1 MNHEY and CDR2 SVGEGT. This CDR3 is CASSYWASYEQYF.

The chain couples TRBV7-7 to TRBJ2-2; the TCRdb D gene call, TRBD1, has no DNA to confirm it. CDR3 length equals 16 residues. Germline lookup yields CDR1 SSHAT and CDR2 FNYEAQ (reference sequence). The CDR3 region is CASSPRQGTNTGELFF.

The chain links TRBV28 to TRBJ2-3; TCRdb's D gene call, TRBD2, goes unchecked for lack of DNA. The CDR3 is 13 amino acids. Germline V gene lookup returns CDR1 MDHEN and CDR2 SYDVKM. The CDR3 reads CASSFGPTDTQYF.

The chain couples TRBV28 to TRBJ2-1; TCRdb picks TRBD1, but there is no DNA to check that call. In germline, CDR1 is MDHEN, CDR2 SYDVKM. The CDR3 is 19 amino acids. CDR3 residues: CASSLPPWQGASDDNEQFF.

This chain connects TRBV5-4 to TRBJ2-7; with no DNA, the TCRdb D assignment of TRBD2 cannot be verified. The CDR3 extends over 16 amino acids. Germline V gene data show CDR1 as SGHNT and CDR2 as YYREEE (reference sequence). CDR3 loop: CASIDGTSGSLSEQYF. Based on the CDR3 plus reference TRBV5-4 and TRBJ2-7, the full variable domain is ETGVTQSPTHLIKTRGQQVTLRCSSQSGHNTVSWYQQALGQGPQFIFQYYREEENGRGNFPPRFSGLQFPNYSSELNVNALELDDSALYLCASIDGTSGSLSEQYFGPGTRLTVT.

This chain links TRBV11-2 with TRBJ2-1; as DNA is missing, the TRBD2 call by TCRdb cannot be tested. This CDR3 is built from 16 residues. Germline CDR1 and CDR2: SGHAT and FQNNGV. This chain's CDR3 is CASRDTRTSGSYEQFF.

V and J are TRBV20-1 and TRBJ2-1; there is no DNA to check the TCRdb D call of TRBD2. The CDR3 has 14 residues. CDR1 is DFQATT, CDR2 SNEGSKA, per germline (reference sequence). The CDR3 protein is CSAETSGRAFGQFF.

The chain carries TRBV6-5 and TRBJ2-1; as DNA is missing, the TRBD1 call by TCRdb cannot be tested. The germline gives CDR1 MNHEY, CDR2 SVGAGI. There are 14 residues in the CDR3. CDR3 in amino acids: CASNDRGRSNEQFF.

The chain combines TRBV15 with TRBJ2-7; the D call of TRBD1 rests on TCRdb alone, since no DNA is present to check it. The germline V gene has CDR1 LNHNV and CDR2 YYDKDF (reference sequence). The CDR3 is 14 amino acids. Here the CDR3 reads CATSVIQGDYEQYF. The full variable domain, completed using reference TRBV15 and TRBJ2-7, is DAMVIQNPRYQVTQFGKPVTLSCSQTLNHNVMYWYQQKSSQAPKLLFHYYDKDFNNEADTPDNFQSRRPNTSFCFLDIRSPGLGDTAMYLCATSVIQGDYEQYFGPGTRLTVT.

The rearrangement links TRBV28 to TRBJ1-6; lacking DNA, the TRBD1 call made by TCRdb goes unchecked. The CDR3 totals 13 residues. The germline V gene has CDR1 MDHEN and CDR2 SYDVKM. CDR3 amino acids: CASSDYRNSPLHF.

This sequence joins TRBV29-1 and TRBJ2-7; there is no DNA to check the TCRdb D call of TRBD2. There are 14 residues in the CDR3. Germline CDR1 is SQVTM and CDR2 is ANQGSEA. This chain's CDR3 is CSVEGGPLPYEQYF.

The chain uses TRBV5-5 and TRBJ2-7; without DNA, the TCRdb call of TRBD2 cannot be checked. This CDR3 comprises 15 residues. CDR1 and CDR2 from the germline V gene are SGHKS and YYEKEE (reference sequence). CDR3 region: CASSLVAGGPYEQYF. Filled out from reference TRBV5-5 and TRBJ2-7, the complete variable domain reads DAGVTQSPTHLIKTRGQQVTLRCSPISGHKSVSWYQQVLGQGPQFIFQYYEKEERGRGNFPDRFSARQFPNYSSELNVNALLLGDSALYLCASSLVAGGPYEQYFGPGTRLTVT.

V gene TRBV7-9 combines with J gene TRBJ1-1. The germline CDR1 and CDR2 sequences are SEHNR and FQNEAQ (reference sequence). This CDR3 is 18 amino acids long. The CDR3: CASSLDDDLAGPNTEAFF. Supplemented by reference TRBV7-9 and TRBJ1-1, the full variable domain reads DTGVSQNPRHKITKRGQNVTFRCDPISEHNRLYWYRQTLGQGPEFLTYFQNEAQLEKSRLLSDRFSAERPKGSFSTLEIQRTEQGDSAMYLCASSLDDDLAGPNTEAFFGQGTRLTVV.

This chain uses TRBV20-1 with TRBJ2-1. This CDR3 region has 13 residues. Germline values: CDR1 DFQATT, CDR2 SNEGSKA (reference sequence). The CDR3 loop is CSARNPTYNEQFF.

The chain uses TRBV7-6 and TRBJ1-2; as DNA is missing, the TRBD1 call by TCRdb cannot be tested. CDR3 length: 16 residues. Germline V gene data show CDR1 as SGHVS and CDR2 as FNYEAQ. The CDR3 spells CASSLLRDRGIYGYTF.

The CDR3 sequence: CASSPTSGGIYETDTQYF. The genes are TRBV23-1 and TRBJ2-3; the D gene TCRdb calls, TRBD2, cannot be checked with no DNA. TRBV23-1 is an ORF; its function is uncertain. This CDR3 spans 18 amino acids.

The chain is built from TRBV29-1 and TRBJ1-2. This CDR3 is 12 amino acids long. Germline lookup yields CDR1 SQVTM and CDR2 ANQGSEA. The CDR3: CSVEAAAFGYTF. The full variable domain, rest sourced from reference TRBV29-1 and TRBJ1-2, is SAVISQKPSRDICQRGTSLTIQCQVDSQVTMMFWYRQQPGQSLTLIATANQGSEATYESGFVIDKFPISRPNLTFSTLTVSNMSPEDSSIYLCSVEAAAFGYTFGSGTRLTVV.

This chain uses TRBV7-6 with TRBJ2-1; TCRdb names TRBD1, which stays unverified in the absence of DNA. Germline V gene sequence: CDR1 SGHVS, CDR2 FNYEAQ. The CDR3 is 13 residues long. The CDR3 reads CASSTSRGNEQFF.

V usage is TRBV7-9 and J usage is TRBJ2-5. The CDR3 has 14 residues. Germline values: CDR1 SEHNR, CDR2 FQNEAQ (reference sequence). The CDR3 reads CASTLVVPGETQYF.

The gene calls are TRBV13 and TRBJ2-1; the D gene TCRdb calls, TRBD1, cannot be checked with no DNA. The CDR3 spans 15 residues. The germline V gene has CDR1 PRHDT and CDR2 FYEKMQ (reference sequence). The chain's CDR3 is CASSLGGGVDNEQFF.

V usage is TRBV27 and J usage is TRBJ2-7. Germline loops: CDR1 MNHEY, CDR2 SMNVEV (reference sequence). The CDR3 runs to 13 residues. CDR3 protein: CASSLFTSFEQYF.

The rearrangement joins TRBV29-1 to TRBJ2-3; the D gene TCRdb calls, TRBD2, cannot be checked with no DNA. Germline CDR1 reads SQVTM; CDR2 reads ANQGSEA. This CDR3 spans 12 amino acids. The CDR3 sequence: CSVITGGDTQYF.

The chain combines TRBV25-1 with TRBJ1-5; TCRdb designates TRBD1, a call that cannot be tested without DNA. Germline-derived CDR1 and CDR2 are MGHDK and SYGVNS. The CDR3 consists of 19 residues. The CDR3 reads CASSEIAGQAKYSNQPQHF.

The rearrangement uses TRBV28 and TRBJ1-4; TCRdb proposes TRBD1, but this gene call is untestable without DNA. CDR3 length equals 13 residues. Germline V gene sequence: CDR1 MDHEN, CDR2 SYDVKM. The chain's CDR3 is CASKDRVTEKLFF.